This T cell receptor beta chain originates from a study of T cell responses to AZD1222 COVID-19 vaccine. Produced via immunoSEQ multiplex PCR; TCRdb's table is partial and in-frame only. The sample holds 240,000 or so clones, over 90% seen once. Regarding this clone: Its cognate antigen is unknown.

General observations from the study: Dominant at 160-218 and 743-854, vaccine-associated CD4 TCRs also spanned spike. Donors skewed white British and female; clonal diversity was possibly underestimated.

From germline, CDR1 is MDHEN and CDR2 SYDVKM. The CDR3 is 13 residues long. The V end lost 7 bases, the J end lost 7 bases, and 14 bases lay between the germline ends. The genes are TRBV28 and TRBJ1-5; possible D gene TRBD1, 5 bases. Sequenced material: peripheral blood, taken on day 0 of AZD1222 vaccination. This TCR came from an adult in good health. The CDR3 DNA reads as TGTGCCAGCACCCCGGCGGGGGACCAGCCCCAGCATTTT. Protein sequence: CASTPAGDQPQHF.